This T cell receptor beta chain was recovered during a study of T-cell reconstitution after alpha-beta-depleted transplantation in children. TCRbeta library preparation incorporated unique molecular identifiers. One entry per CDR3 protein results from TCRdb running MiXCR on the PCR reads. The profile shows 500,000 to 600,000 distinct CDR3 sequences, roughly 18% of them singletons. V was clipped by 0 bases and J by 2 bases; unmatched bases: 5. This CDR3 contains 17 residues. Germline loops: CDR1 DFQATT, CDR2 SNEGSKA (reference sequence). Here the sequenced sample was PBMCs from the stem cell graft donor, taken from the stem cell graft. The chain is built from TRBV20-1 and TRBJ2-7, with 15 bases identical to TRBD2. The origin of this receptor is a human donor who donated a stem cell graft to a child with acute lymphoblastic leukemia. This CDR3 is CSARDGLAGGRPYEQYF. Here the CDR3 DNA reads TGCAGTGCTAGAGATGGACTAGCGGGAGGGAGACCCTACGAGCAGTACTTC.